One T cell receptor beta chain is described in this entry. In the authors' methods: In the immunoSEQ data, sequences were junction-only and lacked quality scores, so filtering differed. Some clones are missing from TCRdb's copy, which holds only in-frame ones; the method was immunoSEQ multiplex PCR. Clonal size and the V and J genes are those of that table, whereas D and trimming came from the DNA. The sample holds approximately 2.3 million clones; approximately 95% are singletons and the top ten take roughly 0.36%. Only Caucasian adults living in Nashville, Tennessee made up the donor group. CD4+ cells were split into CD45RA+ naive and CD45RA-negative memory subsets. The data derive from a study of shared clonotypes between healthy human individuals. Trimming at V came to 8 bases and at J to 0 bases, leaving 2 bases not matched to a gene. Germline V gene data show CDR1 as MNHEY and CDR2 as SVGAGI. This CDR3 region has 14 residues.

The sequenced sample consisted of naive CD4+ T cells from PBMCs. Subset in this sample: CD45RA+ positively selected. The sequence was obtained from a man between 18 and 35 years old in good health. Some clones in this sample may be carry-over from other donors' samples. This chain uses TRBV6-5 with TRBJ2-1; TRBD1 aligns across 9 bases. DNA for the CDR3: TGTGCCAGCGGGGGACAGGGCTCCTACAATGAGCAGTTCTTC. Protein: CASGGQGSYNEQFF.